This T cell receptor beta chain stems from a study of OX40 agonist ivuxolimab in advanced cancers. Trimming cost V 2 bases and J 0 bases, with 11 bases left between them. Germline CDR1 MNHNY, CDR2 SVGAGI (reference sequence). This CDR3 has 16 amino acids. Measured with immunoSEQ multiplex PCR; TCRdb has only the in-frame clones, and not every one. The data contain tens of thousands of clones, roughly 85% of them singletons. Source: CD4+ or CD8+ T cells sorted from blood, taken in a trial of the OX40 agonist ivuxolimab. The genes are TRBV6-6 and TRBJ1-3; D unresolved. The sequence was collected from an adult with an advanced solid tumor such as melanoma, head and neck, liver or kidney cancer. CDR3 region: CASSYPIRHSGNTIYF. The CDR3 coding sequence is TGTGCCAGCAGTTACCCGATACGACACTCTGGAAACACCATATATTTT.